This T cell receptor beta chain was identified in a study of T-cell reconstitution after alpha-beta-depleted transplantation in children. Trimming took 4 bases from V and 2 from J, leaving 11 bases between them. The CDR3 totals 14 residues. In germline, CDR1 is SGHRS, CDR2 YFSETQ. In this sample, this clonotype turned up many times. Library preparation (for TCRbeta) was performed with unique molecular identifiers. Each CDR3 protein gets one entry after TCRdb re-called the PCR reads with MiXCR. Here the sample spans roughly 610,000 distinct CDR3 sequences, 8% to 11% being singletons. The sequenced sample was PBMCs from the stem cell graft donor, obtained from the stem cell graft. The TCR comes from a human donor who donated a stem cell graft to a child with acute myeloid leukemia. The chain carries TRBV5-1 and TRBJ2-3; D may be TRBD1 (5 bases). In DNA form, the CDR3 reads TGCGCCAGCAGCGGTGGACAAGACACAGATACGCAGTATTTT. Translation: CASSGGQDTDTQYF.